These 16 T cell receptor beta chains originate from one sample sequenced in a study of blood T cell repertoires in COVID-19. The method was immunoSEQ multiplex PCR; TCRdb's version includes in-frame clones alone and lacks a portion of them. The sample includes 35,000 or so clones, 80% seen only once; the top ten take over 13%. Sequenced input: peripheral blood. Receptors originate from a woman aged 70-85 years with acute or convalescent COVID-19.

The V and J genes are TRBV28 and TRBJ2-1, with 14 nucleotides matching TRBD2. The V gene end was trimmed by 2 bases and the J gene end by 5 bases; junction bases not matched to a gene: 2. The germline gives CDR1 MDHEN, CDR2 SYDVKM. The CDR3 loop spans 16 amino acids. The CDR3 DNA follows: TGTGCCAGCAGTTTAGGGACTAGCGGGAGCGACAATGAGCAGTTCTTC. It yields the protein CASSLGTSGSDNEQFF. The full variable domain, rest sourced from reference TRBV28 and TRBJ2-1, is DVKVTQSSRYLVKRTGEKVFLECVQDMDHENMFWYRQDPGLGLRLIYFSYDVKMKEKGDIPEGYSVSREKKERFSLILESASTNQTSMYLCASSLGTSGSDNEQFFGPGTRLTVL.

The gene calls are TRBV29-1 and TRBJ1-4; D not certain. Germline V gene sequence: CDR1 SQVTM, CDR2 ANQGSEA. This CDR3 is 13 amino acids long. Deletions cut 4 bases from V and 5 bases from J, with 11 bases between. CDR3 region: CSVVAGLNEKLFF. CDR3 nucleotide sequence: TGCAGCGTTGTGGCAGGTCTAAATGAAAAACTGTTTTTT.

The chain recombines TRBV18 with TRBJ1-1; perhaps TRBD1 as D (5 bases). Deletions cut 3 bases from V and 5 bases from J, with 16 bases between. The CDR3 extends over 15 amino acids. Germline CDR1 is KGHSH and CDR2 is LQKENI. Here the CDR3 reads CASSPMEGLETEAFF. DNA of the CDR3: TGTGCCAGCTCACCGATGGAGGGGCTGGAGACTGAAGCTTTCTTT.

The rearrangement joins TRBV19 to TRBJ1-1; D not certain. This CDR3 is built from 13 residues. CDR1 and CDR2 from the germline V gene are LNHDA and SQIVND (reference sequence). Trimming removed 6 bases at V and 4 bases at J, with 12 bases between. CDR3 in amino acids: CASSPTTSTEAFF. The CDR3 nucleotides are TGTGCCAGTAGCCCTACCACGAGCACTGAAGCTTTCTTT. Full variable domain (missing parts from reference TRBV19 and TRBJ1-1): DGGITQSPKYLFRKEGQNVTLSCEQNLNHDAMYWYRQDPGQGLRLIYYSQIVNDFQKGDIAEGYSVSREKKESFPLTVTSAQKNPTAFYLCASSPTTSTEAFFGQGTRLTVV.

The chain has TRBV6-1 and TRBJ2-1; 12 bases are a match to TRBD2. Germline lookup yields CDR1 MNHNS and CDR2 SASEGT. CDR3 size: 20 residues. V lost 2 bases to trimming and J lost 0 bases; unmatched junction nucleotides: 11. The CDR3 loop is CASSERLASGRGSSYNEQFF. CDR3 nucleotide sequence: TGTGCCAGCAGTGAACGGCTGGCTAGCGGGAGGGGAAGCTCCTACAATGAGCAGTTCTTC.

This clone has just a few counts. The J gene is TRBJ1-5, the V gene TRBV27; a weak D match, TRBD1 (5 bases). V dropped 2 bases and J dropped 3 bases, with 11 bases sitting between them. Germline loops: CDR1 MNHEY, CDR2 SMNVEV (reference sequence). The CDR3 runs to 15 residues. CDR3: CASSLEGHFNQPQHF. DNA of the CDR3: TGTGCCAGCAGTTTAGAAGGACATTTCAATCAGCCCCAGCATTTT.

The rearrangement links TRBV6-1 to TRBJ2-1; D is unclear. The CDR3 is 13 residues long. V lost 3 bases and J 12 bases, leaving 15 bases between the germline ends. The germline CDR1 and CDR2 sequences are MNHNS and SASEGT. The CDR3 region is CASSESSPSTQFF. CDR3 coding DNA: TGTGCCAGCAGTGAGTCCAGTCCGTCCACGCAGTTCTTC.

This clone was detected a few times. This chain joins TRBV15 and TRBJ1-2, with D tentatively TRBD1 (6 bases). The CDR3 has 16 amino acids. CDR1 and CDR2 from the germline V gene are LNHNV and YYDKDF (reference sequence). Between the trimmed V and J ends, which lost 0 bases and 4 bases, there was a span of 15 bases. In DNA form, the CDR3 reads TGTGCCACCAGCAGAGAGGGACATGGAACCGGCTATGGCTACACCTTC. Translated: CATSREGHGTGYGYTF.

The CDR3 spells CASSQDQPAGGPNEQFF. The CDR3 DNA follows: TGTGCCAGCAGCCAAGATCAGCCAGCGGGGGGCCCGAATGAGCAGTTCTTC. The chain couples TRBV14 to TRBJ2-1; TRBD2 aligns across 9 bases. V trimming: 0 bases; J trimming: 7 bases; junction bases outside the gene matches: 10. The CDR3 runs to 17 residues. Germline loops: CDR1 SGHDN, CDR2 FVKESK.

This chain uses TRBV25-1 with TRBJ2-7; 7 bases match TRBD1. CDR1 and CDR2 from the germline V gene are MGHDK and SYGVNS. The J segment lost 2 bases and the V segment lost 5 bases, leaving 3 bases of the junction unmatched. This CDR3 has 13 amino acids. The CDR3 here is CASSRQGTYEQYF. The CDR3 DNA is TGTGCCAGCAGTAGACAGGGTACCTACGAGCAGTACTTC.

In the case of this clone: Germline is not matched at one junction end, which may reflect a read error. The rearrangement links TRBV7-7 to TRBJ2-3, with 9 nucleotides matching TRBD2. Germline-derived CDR1 and CDR2 are SSHAT and FNYEAQ (reference sequence). CDR3 length: 16 residues. The CDR3: CASSGGTDPSTDTQYF. In DNA form, the CDR3 reads TGTGCTAGCAGCGGGGGGACGGACCCTAGCACAGATACGCAGTATTTT.

This clone came up a few times. The V call is TRBV19, the J call TRBJ1-2; TRBD1 might be the D (6 bases). In germline, CDR1 is LNHDA, CDR2 SQIVND (reference sequence). This CDR3 region has 14 residues. The germline V and J ends were trimmed by 6 bases and 8 bases, with 19 bases remaining between them. CDR3 residues: CASRRAGTHVGYTF. The CDR3 DNA follows: TGTGCCAGTAGACGCGCCGGGACACACGTGGGCTACACCTTC.

The rearrangement joins TRBV5-1 to TRBJ2-7, with 10 bases that match TRBD1. J gave up 4 bases and V 6 bases, and 4 bases lay outside the gene matches. The germline V gene has CDR1 SGHRS and CDR2 YFSETQ. The CDR3 covers 13 residues. The CDR3 coding sequence is TGCGCCAGCACCAGGACAGGGGGGTACGAGCAGTACTTC. It yields the protein CASTRTGGYEQYF.

CDR3 DNA sequence: TGTGCCAGCAGCTTGAGAACGGGGCAGGGGAATTCACCCCTCCACTTT. It codes for CASSLRTGQGNSPLHF. The rearrangement joins TRBV5-6 to TRBJ1-6, with D possibly being TRBD1 (6 bases). V was shortened by 1 base and J by 7 bases, with 15 bases between the two germline ends. The CDR3 is 16 residues long. Germline V CDR1 and CDR2: SGHDT, YYEEEE. The entire variable domain, with the rest obtained from reference TRBV5-6 and TRBJ1-6, is as follows: DAGVTQSPTHLIKTRGQQVTLRCSPKSGHDTVSWYQQALGQGPQFIFQYYEEEERQRGNFPDRFSGHQFPNYSSELNVNALLLGDSALYLCASSLRTGQGNSPLHFGNGTRLTVT.

The rearrangement joins TRBV5-1 to TRBJ1-1, with 8 positions matching TRBD1. This CDR3 spans 15 amino acids. The germline CDR1 and CDR2 sequences are SGHRS and YFSETQ. The V gene end was trimmed by 0 bases and the J gene end by 1 base; junction bases not matched to a gene: 2. The CDR3 sequence is CASSLEDRANTEAFF. The CDR3 DNA follows: TGCGCCAGCAGCTTGGAGGACAGGGCGAACACTGAAGCTTTCTTT.

V is TRBV5-6 and J is TRBJ2-7; 13 bases match TRBD2. The CDR3 is made up of 17 amino acids. J was trimmed by 0 bases and V by 2 bases; bases with no gene match: 5. Per germline, CDR1 SGHDT and CDR2 YYEEEE. CDR3 bases: TGTGCCAGCAGCTTCGGACTAGCGGGGGAGCTCTCCTACGAGCAGTACTTC. Translated, it gives CASSFGLAGELSYEQYF. The full variable domain, completed using reference TRBV5-6 and TRBJ2-7, is DAGVTQSPTHLIKTRGQQVTLRCSPKSGHDTVSWYQQALGQGPQFIFQYYEEEERQRGNFPDRFSGHQFPNYSSELNVNALLLGDSALYLCASSFGLAGELSYEQYFGPGTRLTVT.